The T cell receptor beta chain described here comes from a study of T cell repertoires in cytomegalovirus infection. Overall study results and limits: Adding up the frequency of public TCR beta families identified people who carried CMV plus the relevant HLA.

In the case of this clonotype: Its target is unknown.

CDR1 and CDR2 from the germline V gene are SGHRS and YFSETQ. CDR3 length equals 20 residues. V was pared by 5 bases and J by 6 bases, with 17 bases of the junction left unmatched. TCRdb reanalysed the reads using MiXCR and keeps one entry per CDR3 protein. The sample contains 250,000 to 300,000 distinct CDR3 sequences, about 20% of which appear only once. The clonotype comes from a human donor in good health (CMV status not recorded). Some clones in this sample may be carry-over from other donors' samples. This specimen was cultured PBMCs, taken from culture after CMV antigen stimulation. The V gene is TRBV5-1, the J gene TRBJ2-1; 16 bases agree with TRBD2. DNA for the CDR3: TGCGCCAGCAGGGTCAGAGCAGGGACTAGCGGGAGGGCCCTCGTCAATGAGCAGTTCTTC. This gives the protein CASRVRAGTSGRALVNEQFF.